The next 14 T cell receptor beta chains were all read from a single sample in a study of CD8 T cells in ankylosing spondylitis. TCRdb called the 5' RACE reads again in MiXCR, with one record for every CDR3 protein. This sample has 300,000 to 400,000 distinct CDR3 sequences; 14% to 15% occur once, and the top ten carry 1.1%. The material sequenced was blood, either unsorted or a sorted T cell fraction (not recorded which). These receptors were taken from a male donor with ankylosing spondylitis or in good health (not recorded which).

This clonotype was picked up a small number of times. This chain connects TRBV11-2 to TRBJ2-7, with 8 bases matching TRBD2. Germline CDR1 reads SGHAT; CDR2 reads FQNNGV. The ends lost 2 bases at V and 3 bases at J; junction bases unmatched: 9. The CDR3 is made up of 16 amino acids. The CDR3, as DNA: TGTGCCAGCAGCTTATTATGGCGGGAGGCAATCTACGAGCAGTACTTC. Amino acids: CASSLLWREAIYEQYF.

The rearrangement joins TRBV5-1 to TRBJ2-3, with TRBD1 matching over 8 bases. The germline V gene encodes CDR1 SGHRS and CDR2 YFSETQ. J was trimmed by 3 bases and V by 0 bases; bases with no gene match: 6. CDR3 size: 16 residues. CDR3 bases: TGCGCCAGCAGCTTGGTAGGACAGGGTTCGACAGATACGCAGTATTTT. It is translated as CASSLVGQGSTDTQYF.

This chain links TRBV10-3 with TRBJ1-2; D gene unclear. The CDR3 length is 13 residues. Per germline, CDR1 ENHRY and CDR2 SYGVKD. With 4 bases removed from V and 6 bases from J, the gap between germline ends came to 12 bases. CDR3 loop: CAISVGVSDGYTF. CDR3 bases: TGTGCCATCAGTGTCGGGGTATCGGATGGCTACACCTTC.

This clonotype was counted between two and nine times. The chain combines TRBV7-2 with TRBJ2-3; D unclear. Trimming pared 3 bases from V and 3 bases from J, leaving 7 bases between. This CDR3 is 13 amino acids long. Germline V gene sequence: CDR1 SGHTA, CDR2 FQGNSA. CDR3 region: CASSFVFTDTQYF. CDR3 bases: TGTGCCAGCAGCTTTGTTTTTACAGATACGCAGTATTTT.

Regarding this clonotype: An end of the junction differs from the germline gene, which may be a read error. This sequence joins TRBV7-8 and TRBJ2-1; D might be TRBD1 (5 bases). This CDR3 is built from 16 residues. Germline V lookup: CDR1 SGHVS, CDR2 FQNEAQ. CDR3 coding DNA: TGTGCCAGCAGTCTACCTCTTTCGACAGCCTACAATGAGCGGTTCTTC. It is translated as CASSLPLSTAYNERFF.

Only a few counts were recorded for this clonotype. The V and J genes are TRBV5-1 and TRBJ2-1, with TRBD2 identical over 13 bases. The trim removed 4 bases at V and 7 bases at J, leaving 5 bases unmatched. Per the germline V gene, CDR1 is SGHRS and CDR2 is YFSETQ. The CDR3 contains 15 residues. The CDR3 DNA reads as TGCGCCAGCAGCGGGGGACTAGCGGGGCTAAATGAGCAGTTCTTC. Encoded protein: CASSGGLAGLNEQFF.

The sample holds a few counts of this clonotype. This rearrangement joins TRBV20-1 to TRBJ2-5; weak D call: TRBD2 (6 bases). The CDR3 extends over 17 amino acids. The germline V gene has CDR1 DFQATT and CDR2 SNEGSKA (reference sequence). Trimming removed 5 bases from V and 1 base from J, with 23 bases in between. Here the CDR3 DNA reads TGCAGTGCTCCACTGATTGTCTTGCGGGGATCCCAAGAGACCCAGTACTTC. Its protein product is CSAPLIVLRGSQETQYF.

The sample holds one count of this clonotype. CDR3 sequence: CASFHRLQADTGELFF. The DNA for the CDR3 is TGTGCCAGTTTCCACCGACTCCAGGCGGACACCGGGGAGCTGTTTTTT. This chain connects TRBV19 to TRBJ2-2, with no clear D. There are 16 residues in the CDR3. V lost 8 bases and J 3 bases, leaving 19 bases between the germline ends. CDR1 and CDR2 (germline): LNHDA, SQIVND (reference sequence). Combining the CDR3 with reference TRBV19 and TRBJ2-2 gives the whole variable domain DGGITQSPKYLFRKEGQNVTLSCEQNLNHDAMYWYRQDPGQGLRLIYYSQIVNDFQKGDIAEGYSVSREKKESFPLTVTSAQKNPTAFYLCASFHRLQADTGELFFGEGSRLTVL.

This clonotype has at least ten counts. The rearrangement links TRBV5-1 to TRBJ2-5; D is possibly TRBD2 (6 bases). This CDR3 comprises 15 residues. V lost 5 bases, J lost 5 bases, and 19 bases lay in between. CDR1 is SGHRS, CDR2 YFSETQ, per germline. The CDR3 nucleotides read TGCGCCAGCAGTTTCGGTCCTGGAGGGCAGGAGACCCAGTACTTC. Protein product: CASSFGPGGQETQYF.

The rearrangement uses TRBV10-3 and TRBJ1-4, with D perhaps TRBD1 (5 bases). Germline V gene lookup returns CDR1 ENHRY and CDR2 SYGVKD. The CDR3 runs 13 residues. Deletions cut 8 bases from V and 4 bases from J, with 11 bases between. The CDR3 sequence is CAIGQGFNEKLFF. In nucleotides, the CDR3 is TGTGCCATCGGCCAGGGATTTAATGAAAAACTGTTTTTT.

This sequence joins TRBV6-5 and TRBJ2-1, with 12 positions matching TRBD2. Germline CDR1 is MNHEY and CDR2 is SVGAGI. This CDR3 region has 15 residues. V shed 4 bases, J shed 6 bases, and the junction held 4 bases outside the gene matches. In DNA, the CDR3 is TGTGCCAGCAGTTCACCTAGCGGGGGGGGCAATGAGCAGTTCTTC. This translates into CASSSPSGGGNEQFF.

The chain is built from TRBV11-2 and TRBJ2-5, with TRBD2 matching over 7 bases. CDR1 SGHAT and CDR2 FQNNGV come from the germline V gene. V lost 1 base, J lost 4 bases, and 6 bases stayed unmatched. This CDR3 contains 15 residues. The CDR3 sequence is CASSLVPGGRETQYF. The CDR3 DNA follows: TGTGCCAGCAGCTTAGTTCCGGGGGGAAGAGAGACCCAGTACTTC.

This clonotype was observed at least ten times. This chain connects TRBV7-2 to TRBJ2-1; perhaps TRBD2 as D (5 bases). The CDR3 is 12 amino acids. Germline CDR1 reads SGHTA; CDR2 reads FQGNSA. V dropped 5 bases and J dropped 4 bases, with 6 bases sitting between them. The CDR3 region is CASSPGYNEQFF. In nucleotides, the CDR3 is TGTGCCAGCAGCCCGGGATACAATGAGCAGTTCTTC.

V is TRBV5-1 and J is TRBJ1-1; D gene unclear. CDR1 and CDR2 (germline): SGHRS, YFSETQ. With 4 bases removed from V and 2 bases from J, the gap between germline ends came to 9 bases. This CDR3 has 13 amino acids. CDR3 sequence: CASSRLINTEAFF. The CDR3 nucleotides read TGCGCCAGCAGCCGCCTTATTAACACTGAAGCTTTCTTT.